This entry lists 15 T cell receptor beta chains sequenced from one sample in a study of T cell repertoires in cytomegalovirus infection. TCRdb redid the calling of the reads with MiXCR, one entry per CDR3 protein. The sample records more than 200,000 distinct CDR3 sequences, approximately 9% being singletons. What was sequenced was PBMCs. These receptors originate from a human donor in good health (CMV status not recorded). Some clones in this sample may be carry-over from other donors' samples.

The sample holds many counts of this clonotype. The chain combines TRBV7-2 with TRBJ1-5; TRBD1 matches at 7 bases. The CDR3 length is 15 residues. V shed 1 base and J 4 bases; nucleotides not matched to a gene: 4. Germline lookup yields CDR1 SGHTA and CDR2 FQGNSA. The DNA for the CDR3 is TGTGCCAGCAGCTTAGGTGGGACAGCAAATCAGCCCCAGCATTTT. This codes for CASSLGGTANQPQHF.

This clonotype was seen only a few times. The genes are TRBV27 and TRBJ1-2; the D gene is possibly TRBD1 (6 bases). Per germline, CDR1 MNHEY and CDR2 SMNVEV (reference sequence). V shed 2 bases and J shed 0 bases, with 13 bases lying between them. This CDR3 has 16 amino acids. In nucleotides, the CDR3 is TGTGCCAGCAGTTTAAAGGGGGGGCCCACTAACTATGGCTACACCTTC. It translates to CASSLKGGPTNYGYTF.

The V and J genes are TRBV20-1 and TRBJ2-1; 10 bases map to TRBD2. With V trimmed by 6 bases and J by 4 bases, 6 bases remained unmatched. Germline values: CDR1 DFQATT, CDR2 SNEGSKA (reference sequence). CDR3 length: 14 residues. The CDR3 reads CSASSGRGYNEQFF. CDR3 bases: TGCAGTGCATCCAGCGGGAGGGGTTACAATGAGCAGTTCTTC.

V usage is TRBV9 and J usage is TRBJ1-2; 7 nucleotides line up with TRBD1. CDR1 SGDLS and CDR2 YYNGEE come from the germline V gene. J gave up 4 bases and V 3 bases, and 9 bases lay outside the gene matches. CDR3 length: 15 amino acids. The CDR3 nucleotides are TGTGCCAGCAGCGCCCTGCCCAACAGGGGCTATGGCTACACCTTC. Its protein is CASSALPNRGYGYTF.

This clonotype was seen at least ten times. V is TRBV7-2 and J is TRBJ2-1; tentative D call: TRBD2 (5 bases). The CDR3 covers 16 residues. Germline loops: CDR1 SGHTA, CDR2 FQGNSA. With 0 bases removed from V and 0 bases from J, the gap between germline ends came to 9 bases. Written as DNA, the CDR3 is TGTGCCAGCAGCTTAGCGACGGGGAGCTCCTACAATGAGCAGTTCTTC. This translates into CASSLATGSSYNEQFF.

This clonotype was seen only a few times. The chain combines TRBV29-1 with TRBJ2-3, with D perhaps matching TRBD1 or TRBD2 (5 bases each). The germline V and J ends were trimmed by 5 bases and 3 bases, with 15 bases remaining between them. The CDR3 sequence is 14 residues long. Germline V CDR1 and CDR2: SQVTM, ANQGSEA. The CDR3 reads CSVRGPLDTDTQYF. DNA for the CDR3: TGCAGCGTTCGGGGACCCCTGGATACAGATACGCAGTATTTT.

The chain uses TRBV18 and TRBJ2-5; D call uncertain. The CDR3 extends over 14 amino acids. Trimming removed 1 base from V and 3 bases from J, with 9 bases in between. Germline CDR1 KGHSH, CDR2 LQKENI. The CDR3 DNA reads as TGTGCCAGCTCACCACGCTCCATCGAAGAGACCCAGTACTTC. This codes for CASSPRSIEETQYF.

This clonotype was found a few times. J is TRBJ1-4 and V is TRBV28, with a weak D call TRBD1 (6 bases). V was pared by 5 bases and J by 8 bases, with 24 bases between. Per the germline V gene, CDR1 is MDHEN and CDR2 is SYDVKM. The CDR3 is 17 amino acids. This chain's CDR3 is CASSRDLTGLGGEKLFF. As DNA, the CDR3 is TGTGCCAGCAGTCGCGACCTGACAGGATTAGGAGGGGAAAAACTGTTTTTT.

This clonotype was observed at least ten times. The rearrangement links TRBV7-9 to TRBJ1-2; no clear D. Germline assignment: CDR1 SEHNR and CDR2 FQNEAQ (reference sequence). V was cut by 5 bases and J by 0 bases, with 4 bases left in between. This CDR3 has 12 residues. The CDR3 is CASSPSNYGYTF. DNA for the CDR3: TGTGCCAGCAGCCCCTCTAACTATGGCTACACCTTC.

In this sample, this clonotype turned up many times. The J gene is TRBJ2-1, the V gene TRBV12-3 or TRBV12-4, with 12 nucleotides matching TRBD2. V was pared by 5 bases and J by 10 bases, with 9 bases of the junction left unmatched. The CDR3 is 15 residues long. In DNA, the CDR3 is TGTGCCAGCAGTACGGCTAGCGGGGGGGCCCAGGAGCAGTTCTTC. It translates to CASSTASGGAQEQFF.

The sample holds many counts of this clonotype. The chain joins TRBV7-2 to TRBJ2-4, with TRBD1 as a possible D gene (5 bases). The CDR3 covers 16 residues. Germline loops: CDR1 SGHTA, CDR2 FQGNSA. V was trimmed by 2 bases and J by 0 bases, leaving 11 bases between them. CDR3 in amino acids: CASSLQGALAKNIQYF. The CDR3 DNA follows: TGTGCCAGCAGCTTACAGGGTGCCCTAGCCAAAAACATTCAGTACTTC.

At least ten counts were recorded for this clonotype. V usage is TRBV28 and J usage is TRBJ2-3, with 13 positions matching TRBD2. This CDR3 contains 19 residues. V shed 2 bases and J 4 bases; nucleotides not matched to a gene: 12. CDR1 is MDHEN, CDR2 SYDVKM, per germline. The CDR3 DNA sequence: TGTGCCAGCAGTTTAGAGGGACTAGCGGGGTCCATTACCCCAGATACGCAGTATTTT. It is translated as CASSLEGLAGSITPDTQYF.

This clonotype was seen ten or more times. DNA for the CDR3: TGTGCCAGCAGCGTTGGCTTACGGGCGGGCACTGAAGCTTTCTTT. The encoded protein is CASSVGLRAGTEAFF. The chain is built from TRBV5-6 and TRBJ1-1; D is uncertain. CDR1 and CDR2 from the germline V gene are SGHDT and YYEEEE. Trimming pared 4 bases from V and 4 bases from J, leaving 17 bases between. The CDR3 is made up of 15 amino acids.

This clonotype was observed a handful of times. The chain carries TRBV6-2 or TRBV6-3 and TRBJ1-4, with D possibly TRBD1 on 5 matching bases. The V end was cut by 2 bases, the J end by 10 bases, with 17 bases between. This CDR3 has 15 residues. Germline V gene lookup returns CDR1 MNHEY and CDR2 SVGEGT. The CDR3 coding sequence is TGTGCCAGCAGTTACCGGGACCGCCGTAGGGGAAAACTGTTTTTT. Translated, it gives CASSYRDRRRGKLFF.

In this sample, this clonotype turned up many times. The chain has TRBV4-1 and TRBJ1-5, with D unclear. Germline V gene lookup returns CDR1 MGHRA and CDR2 YSYEKL. The V gene lost 4 bases and the J gene lost 5 bases, with 18 bases spanning the gap. This CDR3 is built from 16 residues. CDR3 sequence (DNA): TGCGCCAGCAGCCTCTCCGACGGGATTGGGGATCAGCCCCAGCATTTT. Encoded protein: CASSLSDGIGDQPQHF.